A selection of T cell receptor beta chains follows, all from one sample in a study of blood T cell repertoires in COVID-19. Repertoires were generated with immunoSEQ multiplex PCR, while TCRdb's copy carries only in-frame clones and drops some. There are 400,000 to 550,000 clones in the sample; about 85% occur only once, and roughly 2% lies in the top ten. The sample taken for sequencing was PBMCs or T cells enriched from blood (not recorded which). The source is a woman aged 18-35 years with acute COVID-19. The CDR3 runs from the conserved cysteine through the conserved F or W. D genes are given only for firm matches. Where a row states a size, it is once, few, many or the class of an expanded clone; other rows omit it.

J gene: TRBJ1-5; D gene: NA; clone size: NA; V gene: TRBV7-2; CDR3 DNA: TGTGCCAGCACACCGGGACTAAGCAATCAGCCCCAGCATTTT; CDR3 protein: CASTPGLSNQPQHF
J gene: TRBJ2-7; D gene: TRBD2; clone size: NA; V gene: TRBV7-8; CDR3 DNA: TGTGCCAGCAGCCCGGGGGGTAGTTCGGCGGTTGAGCAGTACTTC; CDR3 protein: CASSPGGSSAVEQYF
J gene: TRBJ2-7; D gene: TRBD1; clone size: NA; V gene: TRBV7-8; CDR3 DNA: TGTGCCAGCAGCTTATTTTTTTGGGGGCAGGGGGCGTACGAGCAGTACTTC; CDR3 protein: CASSLFFWGQGAYEQYF
J gene: TRBJ1-6; D gene: NA; clone size: NA; V gene: TRBV12-2; CDR3 DNA: TGTGCAAGTCGCTTAGCCCTTTCTCCGGACAGCAACATTAGCTCCTATAATTCACCCCTCCACTTT; CDR3 protein: CASRLALSPDSNISSYNSPLHF
J gene: TRBJ2-7; D gene: TRBD2; clone size: NA; V gene: TRBV6-5; CDR3 DNA: TGTGCCAGCAGTTATCTAGCGGGAGATTACGAGCAGTACTTC; CDR3 protein: CASSYLAGDYEQYF
J gene: TRBJ1-2; D gene: NA; clone size: NA; V gene: TRBV10-3; CDR3 DNA: TGTGCCATCAGTGAAGGAGGGAATGGCTACACCTTC; CDR3 protein: CAISEGGNGYTF
J gene: TRBJ2-5; D gene: TRBD1; clone size: NA; V gene: TRBV28; CDR3 DNA: TGTGCCAGCACAGGGGATGAGGGGGCGTACTTC; CDR3 protein: CASTGDEGAYF
J gene: TRBJ2-3; D gene: TRBD2; clone size: once; V gene: TRBV7-2; CDR3 DNA: TGTGCCAGCAGCCGTACTAGCGGTTTCACAGATACGCAGTATTTT; CDR3 protein: CASSRTSGFTDTQYF
J gene: TRBJ2-5; D gene: TRBD2; clone size: NA; V gene: TRBV18; CDR3 DNA: TGTGCCAGCTCAACGACTAGCGGTGAGACCCAGTACTTC; CDR3 protein: CASSTTSGETQYF
J gene: TRBJ2-7; D gene: NA; clone size: NA; V gene: TRBV12-3/TRBV12-4; CDR3 DNA: TGTGCCAGCAGTTTAGGATCTAGTAACGAGCAGTACTTC; CDR3 protein: CASSLGSSNEQYF
J gene: TRBJ2-7; D gene: NA; clone size: NA; V gene: TRBV6-1; CDR3 DNA: TGTGCCAGCAGTGAAGGGGCTGGGGCTGAAAGCGAGCAGTACTTC; CDR3 protein: CASSEGAGAESEQYF
J gene: TRBJ2-7; D gene: NA; clone size: NA; V gene: TRBV19; CDR3 DNA: TGTGCCAGTAGTTTGGACACAATACGCTTTAACGAGCAGTACTTC; CDR3 protein: CASSLDTIRFNEQYF
J gene: TRBJ1-4; D gene: TRBD1; clone size: NA; V gene: TRBV3-1/TRBV3-2; CDR3 DNA: TGTGCCAGCAGCCAAGTAACAGGGGCCGCAGGGGAAAAACTGTTTTTT; CDR3 protein: CASSQVTGAAGEKLFF
J gene: TRBJ1-1; D gene: NA; clone size: NA; V gene: TRBV7-3; CDR3 DNA: TGTGCCAGCAGCCCTGGGCAGACCACTGAAGCTTTCTTT; CDR3 protein: CASSPGQTTEAFF
J gene: TRBJ2-7; D gene: TRBD2; clone size: NA; V gene: TRBV5-8; CDR3 DNA: TGTGCCAGCAGCTTGGGCCCCGGACTAGCGGACTCCTACGAGCAGTACTTC; CDR3 protein: CASSLGPGLADSYEQYF
J gene: TRBJ1-2; D gene: TRBD1; clone size: NA; V gene: TRBV5-1; CDR3 DNA: TGCGCCAGCAGTTGGACAGGGGGCGCCGATAACTATGGCTACACCTTC; CDR3 protein: CASSWTGGADNYGYTF
J gene: TRBJ1-1; D gene: NA; clone size: NA; V gene: TRBV7-9; CDR3 DNA: TGTGCCAGCAGCTTAGTCGGGTCAAGAGCCAACACTGAAGCTTTCTTT; CDR3 protein: CASSLVGSRANTEAFF
J gene: TRBJ1-5; D gene: NA; clone size: NA; V gene: TRBV6-5; CDR3 DNA: TGTGCCAGCAAGACGGAGTTTTATCAGCCCCAGCATTTT; CDR3 protein: CASKTEFYQPQHF
J gene: TRBJ1-2; D gene: TRBD1; clone size: NA; V gene: TRBV9; CDR3 DNA: TGTGCCAGCGACAGGGGAGATGGCTACACCTTC; CDR3 protein: CASDRGDGYTF
J gene: TRBJ2-2; D gene: TRBD1; clone size: NA; V gene: TRBV6-1; CDR3 DNA: TGTGCCAGCAGTGAACAAGCAGGGGGTATTGTCGGGGAGCTGTTTTTT; CDR3 protein: CASSEQAGGIVGELFF
J gene: TRBJ1-2; D gene: NA; clone size: NA; V gene: TRBV7-3; CDR3 DNA: TGTGCCAGCAGCTTAAGGGCGGGGAACTATGGCTACACCTTC; CDR3 protein: CASSLRAGNYGYTF
J gene: TRBJ1-3; D gene: NA; clone size: NA; V gene: TRBV12-5; CDR3 DNA: TGTGCTAGTGGGTCGGCGAGGGACTCCCTAGCAAACACCATATATTTT; CDR3 protein: CASGSARDSLANTIYF
J gene: TRBJ2-5; D gene: TRBD1; clone size: NA; V gene: TRBV12-3/TRBV12-4; CDR3 DNA: TGTGCCAGCACTACAGGGGTCCGGGAGACCCAGTACTTC; CDR3 protein: CASTTGVRETQYF
J gene: TRBJ1-4; D gene: NA; clone size: NA; V gene: TRBV5-6; CDR3 DNA: TGTGCCAGCAGTACCTATTCTTGGGAAAAACTGTTTTTT; CDR3 protein: CASSTYSWEKLFF
J gene: TRBJ1-2; D gene: NA; clone size: NA; V gene: TRBV12-3/TRBV12-4; CDR3 DNA: TGTGCCAGCAGCCCCGACAGTAACTATGGCTACACCTTC; CDR3 protein: CASSPDSNYGYTF
J gene: TRBJ2-5; D gene: NA; clone size: NA; V gene: TRBV15; CDR3 DNA: TGTGCCACCAGCAGAGAGAGGGTTTTCAAAGAGACCCAGTACTTC; CDR3 protein: CATSRERVFKETQYF
J gene: TRBJ2-1; D gene: NA; clone size: NA; V gene: TRBV25-1; CDR3 DNA: TGTGCCAGCAAGGGCGGGAACTCCTACAATGAGCAGTTCTTC; CDR3 protein: CASKGGNSYNEQFF
J gene: TRBJ2-3; D gene: TRBD2; clone size: NA; V gene: TRBV5-1; CDR3 DNA: TGCGCCAGCAGCCAACCTCTAGCGGACCCCACAGATACGCAGTATTTT; CDR3 protein: CASSQPLADPTDTQYF
J gene: TRBJ2-3; D gene: TRBD2; clone size: NA; V gene: TRBV10-3; CDR3 DNA: TGTGCCATCGGTCTAGCGGGCACAGATACGCAGTATTTT; CDR3 protein: CAIGLAGTDTQYF
J gene: TRBJ2-1; D gene: NA; clone size: NA; V gene: TRBV7-6; CDR3 DNA: TGTGCCAGCATCCGGTCCCCGAGCTCCTACAATGAGCAGTTCTTC; CDR3 protein: CASIRSPSSYNEQFF
J gene: TRBJ1-1; D gene: TRBD1; clone size: NA; V gene: TRBV2; CDR3 DNA: TGTGCCAGCAGTGAGGACAGGGGGGACACTGAAGCTTTCTTT; CDR3 protein: CASSEDRGDTEAFF
J gene: TRBJ2-5; D gene: TRBD1; clone size: NA; V gene: TRBV9; CDR3 DNA: TGTGCCAGCAGTCCGGGACAGAGAAGCCAAGAGACCCAGTACTTC; CDR3 protein: CASSPGQRSQETQYF